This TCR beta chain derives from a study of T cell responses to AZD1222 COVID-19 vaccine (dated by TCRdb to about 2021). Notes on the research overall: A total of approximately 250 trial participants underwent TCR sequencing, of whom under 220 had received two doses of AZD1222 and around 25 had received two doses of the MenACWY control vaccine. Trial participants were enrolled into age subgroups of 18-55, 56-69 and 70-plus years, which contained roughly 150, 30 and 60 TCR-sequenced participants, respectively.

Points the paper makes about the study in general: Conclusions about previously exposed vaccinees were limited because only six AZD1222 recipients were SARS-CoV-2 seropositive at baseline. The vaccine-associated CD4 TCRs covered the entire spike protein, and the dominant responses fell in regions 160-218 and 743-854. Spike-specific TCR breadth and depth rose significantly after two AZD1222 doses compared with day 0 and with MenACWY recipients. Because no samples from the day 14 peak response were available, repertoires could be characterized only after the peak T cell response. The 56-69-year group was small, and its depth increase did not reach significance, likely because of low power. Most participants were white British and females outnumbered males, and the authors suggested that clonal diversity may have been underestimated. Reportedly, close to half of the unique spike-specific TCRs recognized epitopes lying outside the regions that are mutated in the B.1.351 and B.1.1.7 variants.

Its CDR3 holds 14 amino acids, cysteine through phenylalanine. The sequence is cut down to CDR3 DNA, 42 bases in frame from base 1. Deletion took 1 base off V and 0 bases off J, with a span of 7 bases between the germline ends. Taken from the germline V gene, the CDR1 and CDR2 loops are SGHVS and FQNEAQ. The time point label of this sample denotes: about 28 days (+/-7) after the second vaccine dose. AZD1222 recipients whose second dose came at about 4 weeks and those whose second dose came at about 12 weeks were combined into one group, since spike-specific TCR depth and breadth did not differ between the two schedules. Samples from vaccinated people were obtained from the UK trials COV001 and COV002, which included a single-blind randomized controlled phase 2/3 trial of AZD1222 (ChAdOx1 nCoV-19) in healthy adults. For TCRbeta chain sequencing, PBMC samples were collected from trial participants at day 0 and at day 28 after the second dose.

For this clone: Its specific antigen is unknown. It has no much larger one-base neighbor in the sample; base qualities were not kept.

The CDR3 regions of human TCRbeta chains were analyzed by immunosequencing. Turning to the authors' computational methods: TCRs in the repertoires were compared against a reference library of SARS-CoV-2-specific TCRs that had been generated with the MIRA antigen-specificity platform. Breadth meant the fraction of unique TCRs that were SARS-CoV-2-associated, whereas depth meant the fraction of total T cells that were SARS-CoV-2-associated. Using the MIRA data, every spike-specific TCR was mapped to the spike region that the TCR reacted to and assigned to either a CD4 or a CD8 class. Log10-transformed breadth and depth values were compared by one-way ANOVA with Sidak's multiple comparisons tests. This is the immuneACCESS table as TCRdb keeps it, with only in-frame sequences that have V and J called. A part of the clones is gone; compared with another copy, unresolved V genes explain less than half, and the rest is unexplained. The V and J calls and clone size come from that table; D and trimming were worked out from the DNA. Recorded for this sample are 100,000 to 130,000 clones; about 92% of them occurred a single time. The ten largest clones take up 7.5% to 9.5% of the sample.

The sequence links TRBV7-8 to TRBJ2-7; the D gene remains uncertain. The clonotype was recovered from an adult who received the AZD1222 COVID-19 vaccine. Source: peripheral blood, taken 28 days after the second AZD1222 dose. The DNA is TGTGCCAGCAGCTTAGTTGAGAGCTCCTACGAGCAGTACTTC. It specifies CASSLVESSYEQYF.